These 29 T cell receptor beta chains share one sample of origin, sequenced in a study of T cell responses to AZD1222 COVID-19 vaccine (dated by TCRdb to about 2021). The time point label for this specimen denotes: about 28 days (+/-7) after the second vaccine dose. The library was produced with the immunoSEQ multiplex PCR assay. The clones in this table, taken by TCRdb from immuneACCESS, are in-frame only. Not every clone is retained; where verified, under half of the shortfall comes from an unresolved V gene, and the cause of the rest is unknown. For this sample there are tens of thousands of clones; around 81% appear just once. The ten largest clones capture less than 50% of the sample. The material sequenced was peripheral blood, taken 28 days after the second AZD1222 dose. The receptors were sampled from an adult who received the AZD1222 COVID-19 vaccine.

J is TRBJ1-1 and V is TRBV28, with TRBD1 matching over 7 bases. CDR1 and CDR2 (germline): MDHEN, SYDVKM. The V segment lost 5 bases and the J segment 0 bases; nucleotides outside the gene matches: 6. CDR3 length: 15 amino acids. CDR3 DNA sequence: TGTGCCAGCAGTGACTGGGACAGTATGAACACTGAAGCTTTCTTT. It specifies CASSDWDSMNTEAFF.

The gene calls are TRBV4-1 and TRBJ2-2, with unresolved D. Trimming pared 0 bases from V and 0 bases from J, leaving 8 bases between. From germline, CDR1 is MGHRA and CDR2 YSYEKL. The CDR3 is made up of 16 amino acids. The CDR3: CASSQDPRTNTGELFF. As DNA, the CDR3 is TGCGCCAGCAGCCAAGATCCCAGGACGAACACCGGGGAGCTGTTTTTT.

V and J are TRBV5-1 and TRBJ2-5, with D unresolved. In germline, CDR1 is SGHRS, CDR2 YFSETQ. The CDR3 is 14 amino acids. Trimming stripped 3 bases from V and 5 bases from J, with 14 bases between. The CDR3 is CASSSEAVGETQYF. Here the CDR3 DNA reads TGCGCCAGCAGCTCCGAGGCCGTGGGTGAGACCCAGTACTTC.

As regards this clone: At the DNA level, this CDR3 is encoded by other sequences in the same sample as well. The gene calls are TRBV7-8 and TRBJ2-5; D perhaps matches TRBD2 (6 bases). Germline CDR1 is SGHVS and CDR2 is FQNEAQ. V lost 1 base and J 5 bases, leaving 11 bases between the germline ends. The CDR3 consists of 14 residues. The CDR3 region has the DNA TGTGCCAGCAGCTTAGTCGGGAGCGGGGAGACCCAGTACTTC. It yields the protein CASSLVGSGETQYF.

With respect to this clone: A far larger clone is off by one base, so a read error is likely. V and J are TRBV5-8 and TRBJ2-5, with 8 bases fitting TRBD1. V trimming: 2 bases; J trimming: 5 bases; junction bases outside the gene matches: 2. CDR3 size: 13 residues. Germline CDR1 is SGHTS and CDR2 is YDEGEE. This CDR3 is CASSLYRGETQYF. Written as DNA, the CDR3 is TGTGCCAGCAGCTTATACAGGGGGGAGACCCAGTACTTC.

CDR3 DNA sequence: TGTGCCAGCAGCCCCCACGAGGGGCGGAAGACCTATAATTCACCCCTCCACTTT. Its protein is CASSPHEGRKTYNSPLHF. The rearrangement links TRBV7-6 to TRBJ1-6, with D possibly TRBD1 on 5 matching bases. Per germline, CDR1 SGHVS and CDR2 FNYEAQ. This CDR3 is built from 18 residues. Trimming stripped 5 bases from V and 2 bases from J, with 19 bases between.

This chain links TRBV6-5 with TRBJ1-6; maybe TRBD1 (6 bases). The V end lost 3 bases, the J end lost 6 bases, and 12 bases lay between the germline ends. CDR1 MNHEY and CDR2 SVGAGI come from the germline V gene. The CDR3 is made up of 15 amino acids. The CDR3 loop reads CASSYTGSINSPLHF. The CDR3 nucleotides are TGTGCCAGCAGTTATACAGGGTCCATTAATTCACCCCTCCACTTT.

This clone was found a few times. The chain is built from TRBV7-2 and TRBJ2-5, with 9 bases that match TRBD2. V was clipped by 1 base and J by 7 bases; unmatched bases: 10. CDR1 and CDR2 (germline): SGHTA, FQGNSA. This CDR3 comprises 16 residues. The CDR3 DNA sequence: TGTGCCAGCAGCTTAGTCTACGGCGGGAGGGTAGTGACCCAGTACTTC. Translated: CASSLVYGGRVVTQYF.

In its sample, this clone was seen once. The rearrangement links TRBV19 to TRBJ2-1; the D is unclear. CDR3 length equals 13 residues. Trimming left V 5 bases short and J 9 bases short, with 14 bases between. Germline lookup yields CDR1 LNHDA and CDR2 SQIVND (reference sequence). The CDR3 region is CASSRWIISEQFF. The CDR3 nucleotides read TGTGCCAGTAGTCGATGGATTATCAGTGAGCAGTTCTTC.

The chain links TRBV18 to TRBJ2-5; no clear D. The germline gives CDR1 KGHSH, CDR2 LQKENI. V was cut by 3 bases and J by 0 bases, with 8 bases left in between. The CDR3 is 14 residues long. The CDR3 bases are TGTGCCAGCTCACCGGGATTGGACCAAGAGACCCAGTACTTC. Protein sequence: CASSPGLDQETQYF.

The V call is TRBV7-9, the J call TRBJ1-6, with a possible D match to TRBD1 (6 bases). Trimming pared 5 bases from V and 0 bases from J, leaving 11 bases between. From germline, CDR1 is SEHNR and CDR2 FQNEAQ (reference sequence). The CDR3 has 16 amino acids. The CDR3 nucleotides are TGTGCCAGCAGCGGGGCAGGGGACTCCTATAATTCACCCCTCCACTTT. Residues: CASSGAGDSYNSPLHF. Full variable domain (rest looked up from reference TRBV7-9 and TRBJ1-6): DTGVSQNPRHKITKRGQNVTFRCDPISEHNRLYWYRQTLGQGPEFLTYFQNEAQLEKSRLLSDRFSAERPKGSFSTLEIQRTEQGDSAMYLCASSGAGDSYNSPLHFGNGTRLTVT.

The J gene is TRBJ1-1, the V gene TRBV7-8; 8 bases match TRBD1. V was pared by 4 bases and J by 7 bases, with 8 bases of the junction left unmatched. The CDR3 is 14 amino acids. Germline V gives CDR1 SGHVS, CDR2 FQNEAQ. CDR3 loop: CASSSEQGGGEAFF. The CDR3 DNA is TGTGCCAGCAGCTCAGAACAGGGGGGAGGTGAAGCTTTCTTT.

This clone was counted only a few times. This chain connects TRBV7-9 to TRBJ2-7, with TRBD1 identical over 11 bases. In germline, CDR1 is SEHNR, CDR2 FQNEAQ (reference sequence). The CDR3 sequence is 15 residues long. V was pared by 6 bases and J by 3 bases, with 7 bases of the junction left unmatched. The CDR3 nucleotides are TGTGCCAGCAGTTACCTCGGGACAGGGGGCTACGAGCAGTACTTC. Protein sequence: CASSYLGTGGYEQYF.

The chain uses TRBV3-1 (or the pseudogene TRBV3-2) and TRBJ2-3; 11 bases match TRBD1. The V gene end was trimmed by 0 bases and the J gene end by 0 bases; junction bases not matched to a gene: 14. The CDR3 totals 21 residues. Germline assignment: CDR1 LGHDT and CDR2 YNNKEL (reference sequence). CDR3 sequence (DNA): TGTGCCAGCAGCCAAGATCGCCCAGGACAGGGGGCCACTACTAGCACAGATACGCAGTATTTT. It is translated as CASSQDRPGQGATTSTDTQYF.

The chain is built from TRBV2 and TRBJ2-3, with 10 bases that match TRBD1. Germline CDR1 is SNHLY and CDR2 is FYNNEI. V was pared by 6 bases and J by 3 bases, with 15 bases of the junction left unmatched. The CDR3 sequence is 18 residues long. The CDR3 coding sequence is TGTGCCAGCAGCAAAACGGACAGGGGGGAGGGGGGTACAGATACGCAGTATTTT. Its protein product is CASSKTDRGEGGTDTQYF.

This rearrangement joins TRBV29-1 to TRBJ2-1; 7 nucleotides align to TRBD1. The CDR3 has 15 residues. CDR1 is SQVTM and CDR2 is ANQGSEA in the germline V gene. V gave up 3 bases and J gave up 8 bases; unmatched junction bases: 13. The DNA of the CDR3 is TGCAGCGTTGATGGGGTGGGGACAGAATTCTATGAGCAGTTCTTC. This gives the protein CSVDGVGTEFYEQFF.

The chain employs TRBV27 and TRBJ2-2; 7 positions match TRBD2. The germline V gene has CDR1 MNHEY and CDR2 SMNVEV (reference sequence). Trimming removed 6 bases from V and 5 bases from J; junction bases left unmatched: 9. The CDR3 length is 15 residues. This CDR3 is CASRGHSSGTGELFF. CDR3 DNA: TGTGCCAGCAGGGGCCACTCTAGCGGTACCGGGGAGCTGTTTTTT.

V and J are TRBV28 and TRBJ2-7; TRBD2 might be the D (7 bases). The CDR3 length is 14 residues. Trimming left V 6 bases short and J 2 bases short, with 14 bases between. Germline CDR1 MDHEN, CDR2 SYDVKM. DNA of the CDR3: TGTGCCAGCAGGCGGGAAGGGGGGGCCTACGAGCAGTACTTC. This encodes CASRREGGAYEQYF.

The CDR3 nucleotides read TGTGCCAGCAGCCCCCTTGGGGCGAACACCGGGGAGCTGTTTTTT. Its translation is CASSPLGANTGELFF. V usage is TRBV11-1 and J usage is TRBJ2-2; D gene ambiguous. Germline V gene lookup returns CDR1 SGHAT and CDR2 FQDESV (reference sequence). The CDR3 is 15 residues long. Trimming removed 5 bases at V and 0 bases at J, with 10 bases between.

The gene calls are TRBV3-1 (or the pseudogene TRBV3-2) and TRBJ2-1, with D hard to call. V shed 8 bases and J shed 0 bases, with 14 bases lying between them. The V gene's germline CDR1 is LGHDT and CDR2 YNNKEL (reference sequence). CDR3 length: 15 residues. The CDR3 DNA reads TGTGCCAGCTCGAAGGGCACCATCTCCTACAATGAGCAGTTCTTC. This codes for CASSKGTISYNEQFF.

This clone appeared a few times. The rearrangement joins TRBV2 to TRBJ1-1; TRBD1 is a possible D gene (6 bases). The CDR3 extends over 14 amino acids. Germline lookup yields CDR1 SNHLY and CDR2 FYNNEI. V lost 1 base and J lost 9, with 15 bases in between. The CDR3 reads CASSEGGQGGKAFF. CDR3 bases: TGTGCCAGCAGTGAAGGGGGGCAGGGAGGAAAAGCTTTCTTT.

The rearrangement joins TRBV3-1 (or the pseudogene TRBV3-2) to TRBJ1-2; D is undetermined. This CDR3 is built from 14 residues. Per germline, CDR1 LGHDT and CDR2 YNNKEL (reference sequence). V lost 3 bases, J lost 4 bases, and 12 bases lay in between. The CDR3 coding sequence is TGTGCCAGCAGCCACAGGACTCCCGGCTATGGCTACACCTTC. Encoded protein: CASSHRTPGYGYTF.

Here the CDR3 reads CASSTGQRPLHF. The CDR3 bases are TGTGCCAGCAGTACGGGACAACGACCCCTCCACTTT. The chain employs TRBV6-2 or TRBV6-3 and TRBJ1-6; TRBD1 is a possible D gene (6 bases). Between the trimmed V and J ends, which lost 5 bases and 12 bases, there was a span of 11 bases. This CDR3 has 12 amino acids. Germline V gene lookup returns CDR1 MNHEY and CDR2 SVGEGT.

The chain combines TRBV5-6 with TRBJ2-3, with TRBD2 matching 7 bases. This CDR3 has 14 residues. Germline V lookup: CDR1 SGHDT, CDR2 YYEEEE. After removal of 4 bases from V and 5 bases from J, the junction contained 7 bases not matched to a gene. The CDR3 protein is CASSRPQRGDTQYF. CDR3 DNA sequence: TGTGCCAGCAGCCGGCCCCAGCGGGGAGATACGCAGTATTTT. Together with reference TRBV5-6 and TRBJ2-3, the CDR3 gives the full variable domain: DAGVTQSPTHLIKTRGQQVTLRCSPKSGHDTVSWYQQALGQGPQFIFQYYEEEERQRGNFPDRFSGHQFPNYSSELNVNALLLGDSALYLCASSRPQRGDTQYFGPGTRLTVL.

This clone was detected only a few times. This sequence joins TRBV7-2 and TRBJ2-3; TRBD2 matches at 12 bases. Trimming at V came to 4 bases and at J to 5 bases, leaving 10 bases not matched to a gene. The germline V gene encodes CDR1 SGHTA and CDR2 FQGNSA. This CDR3 region has 17 residues. The CDR3 is CASSSGLAGAPGDTQYF. CDR3 DNA sequence: TGTGCCAGCAGCTCGGGACTAGCGGGTGCCCCGGGAGATACGCAGTATTTT.

This sequence joins TRBV23-1 and TRBJ1-1; D might be TRBD1 (6 bases). TRBV23-1 is given ORF status, its function remaining uncertain. Trimming removed 2 bases at V and 4 bases at J, with 23 bases between. The CDR3 loop spans 18 amino acids. This CDR3 reads CASSQTGTLIMGGTEAFF. CDR3 nucleotide sequence: TGCGCCAGCAGTCAAACCGGGACACTAATCATGGGGGGCACTGAAGCTTTCTTT.

The chain joins TRBV30 to TRBJ2-7; D not certain. The CDR3 has 13 residues. CDR1 and CDR2 from the germline V gene are GTSNPN and SVGIG (reference sequence). Trimming took 4 bases from V and 1 from J, leaving 11 bases between them. Here the CDR3 reads CAWTDPPSYEQYF. In DNA form, the CDR3 reads TGTGCCTGGACAGACCCCCCGTCCTACGAGCAGTACTTC. Full variable domain (outside the CDR3, taken from reference TRBV30 and TRBJ2-7): SQTIHQWPATLVQPVGSPLSLECTVEGTSNPNLYWYRQAAGRGLQLLFYSVGIGQISSEVPQNLSASRPQDRQFILSSKKLLLSDSGFYLCAWTDPPSYEQYFGPGTRLTVT.

The gene calls are TRBV5-1 and TRBJ2-5; no clear D gene. The CDR3 is 13 residues long. Per germline, CDR1 SGHRS and CDR2 YFSETQ. V lost 1 base and J 1 base, leaving 5 bases between the germline ends. CDR3 region: CASSLTAQETQYF. The CDR3 nucleotides read TGCGCCAGCAGCTTGACAGCCCAAGAGACCCAGTACTTC.

This chain joins TRBV7-2 and TRBJ2-6, with 8 bases aligning to TRBD1. The CDR3 loop spans 15 amino acids. With 4 bases clipped from V and 6 bases from J, the junction kept 5 bases outside the gene matches. From germline, CDR1 is SGHTA and CDR2 FQGNSA. CDR3 in amino acids: CASSSDRGQANVLTF. The CDR3 nucleotides read TGTGCCAGCAGCTCCGACAGGGGTCAGGCCAACGTCCTGACTTTC.